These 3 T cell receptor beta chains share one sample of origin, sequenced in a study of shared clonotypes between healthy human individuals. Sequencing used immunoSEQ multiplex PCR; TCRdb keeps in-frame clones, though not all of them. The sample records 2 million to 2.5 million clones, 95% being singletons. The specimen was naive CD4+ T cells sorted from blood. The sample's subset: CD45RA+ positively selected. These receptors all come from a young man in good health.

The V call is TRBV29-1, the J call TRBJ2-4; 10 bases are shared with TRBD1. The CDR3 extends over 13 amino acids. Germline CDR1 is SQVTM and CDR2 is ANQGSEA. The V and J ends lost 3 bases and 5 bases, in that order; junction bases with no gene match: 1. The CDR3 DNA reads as TGCAGCGTTGAGGGACAGGGGCAAAACATTCAGTACTTC. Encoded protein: CSVEGQGQNIQYF.

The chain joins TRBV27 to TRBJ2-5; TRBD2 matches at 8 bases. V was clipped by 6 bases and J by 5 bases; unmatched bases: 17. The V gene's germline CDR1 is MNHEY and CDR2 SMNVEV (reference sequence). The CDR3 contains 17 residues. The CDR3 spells CASSSTDRAGAWETQYF. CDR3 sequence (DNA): TGTGCCAGCAGCTCTACAGACCGAGCGGGGGCTTGGGAGACCCAGTACTTC.

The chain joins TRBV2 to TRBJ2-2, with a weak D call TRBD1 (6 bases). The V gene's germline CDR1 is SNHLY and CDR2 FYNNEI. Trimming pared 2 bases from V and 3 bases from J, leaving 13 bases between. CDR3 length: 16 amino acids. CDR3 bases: TGTGCCAGCAGTGAAACCCGGGACACAGACACCGGGGAGCTGTTTTTT. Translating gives CASSETRDTDTGELFF.